The 27 T cell receptor beta chains below all came from one sample that was sequenced in a study of cytomegalovirus exposure and HLA in healthy donors (dated by TCRdb to about 2017). Libraries were built with the immunoSEQ multiplex PCR assay. A mixture of 60 forward primers for TCR Vbeta segments and 13 reverse primers for TCR Jbeta segments was used in the multiplex PCR. In TCRdb, the immuneACCESS table is reduced to in-frame sequences with V and J assigned. These tables do not hold every clone; where another copy was compared, an unresolved V gene accounts for under half, and the others remain unexplained. The sample table holds under 200,000 clones, of which roughly 79% were seen once. Clones ranked in the top ten supply approximately 1.4% of the sample. Sequencing input: PBMCs. These receptors all come from a man aged 25 to 40 in good health and CMV-seronegative.

The chain has TRBV19 and TRBJ2-1, with 7 positions matching TRBD2. The germline CDR1 and CDR2 sequences are LNHDA and SQIVND (reference sequence). This CDR3 has 17 amino acids. The V gene end was trimmed by 5 bases and the J gene end by 0 bases; junction bases not matched to a gene: 10. The CDR3 sequence is CASSVTGGLSSYNEQFF. In DNA, the CDR3 is TGTGCCAGTAGTGTTACGGGGGGATTAAGCTCCTACAATGAGCAGTTCTTC.

This rearrangement joins TRBV6-6 to TRBJ2-1, with TRBD2 matching over 9 bases. The CDR3 is 13 residues long. J lost 6 bases, V lost 10 bases, and 7 bases had no gene match. Germline CDR1 MNHNY, CDR2 SVGAGI (reference sequence). The CDR3 region is CAILTSGGNEQFF. The CDR3 DNA is TGTGCCATCCTGACTAGCGGAGGCAATGAGCAGTTCTTC.

About this clone itself: This sample also contains other DNA sequences that code for the same CDR3. This chain links TRBV4-3 with TRBJ1-1, with a tentative D call TRBD1 (5 bases). The V end was cut by 4 bases, the J end by 0 bases, with 9 bases between. Germline CDR1 LGHNA, CDR2 YSLEER. This CDR3 is 14 amino acids long. CDR3 residues: CASSRAGMNTEAFF. The CDR3 bases are TGCGCCAGCAGCCGGGCAGGGATGAACACTGAAGCTTTCTTT.

The chain is built from TRBV12-5 and TRBJ1-2, with TRBD1 identical over 10 bases. CDR1 is LGHNT and CDR2 is FRNRAP in the germline V gene. The CDR3 is made up of 16 amino acids. Losses at the gene ends were 2 bases for V and 7 bases for J; bases not matched to a gene: 10. The CDR3 region is CASGLNHHWTGGGYTF. The CDR3 coding sequence is TGTGCTAGTGGTTTGAACCACCACTGGACAGGGGGTGGCTACACCTTC. Complete variable domain (other parts from reference TRBV12-5 and TRBJ1-2): DARVTQTPRHKVTEMGQEVTMRCQPILGHNTVFWYRQTMMQGLELLAYFRNRAPLDDSGMPKDRFSAEMPDATLATLKIQPSEPRDSAVYFCASGLNHHWTGGGYTFGSGTRLTVV.

CDR3 region: CAWSRELRQPQHF. The CDR3 region has the DNA TGTGCCTGGAGTCGGGAGTTACGCCAGCCCCAGCATTTT. The chain carries TRBV30 and TRBJ1-5, with unresolved D. Germline V CDR1 and CDR2: GTSNPN, SVGIG (reference sequence). This CDR3 is 13 amino acids long. V was trimmed by 2 bases and J by 7 bases, leaving 12 bases between them.

This sequence joins TRBV6-1 and TRBJ2-7; D gene ambiguous. Germline assignment: CDR1 MNHNS and CDR2 SASEGT. The CDR3 loop spans 15 amino acids. The V end lost 6 bases, the J end lost 1 base, and 16 bases lay between the germline ends. CDR3: CASSGYWSASYEQYF. CDR3 coding DNA: TGTGCCAGCAGCGGGTACTGGTCAGCTTCCTACGAGCAGTACTTC.

This chain links TRBV5-4 with TRBJ1-6; 10 bases line up with TRBD1. Germline CDR1 reads SGHNT; CDR2 reads YYREEE (reference sequence). J gave up 10 bases and V 7 bases, and 11 bases lay outside the gene matches. The CDR3 extends over 15 amino acids. For the CDR3, the DNA is TGTGCCAGCGCAGGGGACAGGGGTTTTAAGTCACCCCTCCACTTT. Translated: CASAGDRGFKSPLHF.

J is TRBJ2-2 and V is TRBV9, with a possible D match to TRBD1 (6 bases). This CDR3 contains 15 residues. Germline V lookup: CDR1 SGDLS, CDR2 YYNGEE. The V end was cut by 4 bases, the J end by 4 bases, with 14 bases between. The chain's CDR3 is CASSTYRAGTGELFF. CDR3 sequence (DNA): TGTGCCAGCAGCACCTACAGGGCCGGCACCGGGGAGCTGTTTTTT.

CDR3 coding DNA: TGTGCCAGCAGCCCCGGGACAGGGGGCCGGGAAGCTTTCTTT. Amino acids: CASSPGTGGREAFF. The chain couples TRBV7-3 to TRBJ1-1; 12 nucleotides match TRBD1. After removal of 5 bases from V and 8 bases from J, the junction contained 6 bases not matched to a gene. The CDR3 extends over 14 amino acids. Germline CDR1 SGHTA, CDR2 FQGTGA.

This clone was observed a handful of times. The chain joins TRBV4-3 to TRBJ2-1; perhaps TRBD2 as D (6 bases). Looked up from germline, CDR1 is LGHNA and CDR2 is YSLEER. Trimming removed 0 bases from V and 3 bases from J, with 9 bases in between. This CDR3 comprises 15 residues. Written as DNA, the CDR3 is TGCGCCAGCAGCCAAGATACGCGGGGCTACAATGAGCAGTTCTTC. As protein: CASSQDTRGYNEQFF.

The chain carries TRBV5-4 and TRBJ1-2; TRBD1 aligns across 7 bases. With V trimmed by 4 bases and J by 8 bases, 11 bases remained unmatched. The CDR3 covers 14 residues. Germline assignment: CDR1 SGHNT and CDR2 YYREEE (reference sequence). The CDR3 is CASSPDRVSLGYTF. The DNA of the CDR3 is TGTGCCAGCAGCCCTGACAGGGTTAGTTTGGGCTACACCTTC.

The chain uses TRBV4-3 and TRBJ2-3, with 11 bases fitting TRBD2. In germline, CDR1 is LGHNA, CDR2 YSLEER. V shed 4 bases and J 0 bases; nucleotides not matched to a gene: 3. The CDR3 totals 16 residues. CDR3 coding DNA: TGCGCCAGCAGCCCTCGACTAGCGGGGAGCACAGATACGCAGTATTTT. This translates into CASSPRLAGSTDTQYF.

This sequence joins TRBV5-4 and TRBJ2-5, with TRBD2 matching over 10 bases. This CDR3 has 16 amino acids. CDR1 is SGHNT and CDR2 is YYREEE in the germline V gene (reference sequence). Unmatched junction bases numbered 5, after V lost 0 bases and J lost 3 bases. CDR3 nucleotides: TGTGCCAGCAGCTTGGGGGTGCTAGCGGGAGAAGAGACCCAGTACTTC. It specifies CASSLGVLAGEETQYF. The variable domain in full, with the rest retrieved from reference TRBV5-4 and TRBJ2-5, is ETGVTQSPTHLIKTRGQQVTLRCSSQSGHNTVSWYQQALGQGPQFIFQYYREEENGRGNFPPRFSGLQFPNYSSELNVNALELDDSALYLCASSLGVLAGEETQYFGPGTRLLVL.

CDR3 DNA: TGTGCCAGTAGGGGCGGGACAGGATCCACTAATGAAAAACTGTTTTTT. This sequence encodes CASRGGTGSTNEKLFF. The chain carries TRBV19 and TRBJ1-4; 8 bases line up with TRBD1. The CDR3 is 16 amino acids. The junction had 8 bases not matched to a gene; V was cut back by 6 bases and J by 2 bases. Germline CDR1 and CDR2: LNHDA and SQIVND (reference sequence).

The CDR3 DNA reads as TGTGCCAGCAGCCTCTTCGGACAGGGCACTGAAGCTTTCTTT. Protein sequence: CASSLFGQGTEAFF. The gene calls are TRBV7-6 and TRBJ1-1; 8 positions agree with TRBD1. The CDR3 is 14 amino acids. J was trimmed by 4 bases and V by 5 bases; bases with no gene match: 6. Germline V gene lookup returns CDR1 SGHVS and CDR2 FNYEAQ.

The chain employs TRBV29-1 and TRBJ2-2; 7 bases agree with TRBD1. The length of the CDR3 is 17 residues. Germline V gives CDR1 SQVTM, CDR2 ANQGSEA. V lost 7 bases to trimming and J lost 2 bases; unmatched junction nucleotides: 16. CDR3 residues: CSAHLTRQGANTGELFF. Here the CDR3 DNA reads TGCAGCGCACACCTCACCCGACAGGGCGCAAACACCGGGGAGCTGTTTTTT.

Remarks on this clone: The conserved final phenylalanine or tryptophan is absent from the CDR3, which likely points to a read error. This chain uses TRBV30 with TRBJ1-1; D unclear. This CDR3 contains 14 residues. Germline CDR1 reads GTSNPN; CDR2 reads SVGIG (reference sequence). The CDR3: CAWSVVGANTEAFL. CDR3 bases: TGTGCCTGGAGTGTCGTGGGAGCTAACACCGAAGCTTTCCTT.

The chain is built from TRBV30 and TRBJ1-2; 9 bases agree with TRBD1. Trimming at V came to 4 bases and at J to 7 bases, leaving 10 bases not matched to a gene. The CDR3 covers 14 residues. The germline V gene encodes CDR1 GTSNPN and CDR2 SVGIG (reference sequence). CDR3 DNA: TGTGCCTGGACCAAGGCGGACAGGGGATTTGGCTACACCTTC. Translated, it gives CAWTKADRGFGYTF.

This rearrangement joins TRBV7-2 to TRBJ2-1, with D perhaps TRBD2 (6 bases). The germline CDR1 and CDR2 sequences are SGHTA and FQGNSA. This CDR3 region has 15 residues. Between the trimmed V and J ends, which lost 3 bases and 4 bases, there was a span of 13 bases. CDR3 nucleotides: TGTGCCAGCAGCTTCGATTCTAGCGTTTACAATGAGCAGTTCTTC. Its protein product is CASSFDSSVYNEQFF.

A single count supports this clone. The V and J genes are TRBV6-5 and TRBJ2-7, with D maybe TRBD1 (6 bases). V was clipped by 4 bases and J by 9 bases, with 22 bases between them. Germline CDR1 MNHEY, CDR2 SVGAGI. The CDR3 totals 15 residues. CDR3 DNA: TGTGCCAGCAGTTCTCAACCAACAGGGACAACGTGGCAGTACTTC. It codes for CASSSQPTGTTWQYF.

The chain carries TRBV11-2 and TRBJ1-4, with TRBD1 matching over 7 bases. The CDR3 extends over 17 amino acids. Germline loops: CDR1 SGHAT, CDR2 FQNNGV. Trimming at V came to 5 bases and at J to 12 bases, leaving 21 bases not matched to a gene. CDR3 sequence reads: CASSLWGRGRYIEQLFF. The CDR3 DNA sequence: TGTGCCAGCAGCCTATGGGGTAGGGGGCGATACATCGAGCAACTGTTTTTT.

This clone was picked up many times. This rearrangement joins TRBV6-6 to TRBJ2-7, with 9 bases aligning to TRBD1. The germline V gene has CDR1 MNHNY and CDR2 SVGAGI (reference sequence). Trimming cost V 11 bases and J 4 bases; bases outside gene matches: 15. This CDR3 is 15 amino acids long. The CDR3 spells CAHRDREDSGYEQYF. CDR3 bases: TGTGCCCACAGGGACAGGGAAGACTCTGGGTACGAGCAGTACTTC.

The V call is TRBV29-1, the J call TRBJ2-1, with TRBD2 matching over 11 bases. CDR1 and CDR2 from the germline V gene are SQVTM and ANQGSEA. The junction had 3 bases not matched to a gene; V was cut back by 3 bases and J by 8 bases. This CDR3 spans 13 amino acids. The CDR3 region is CSVDWGLADEQFF. CDR3 in DNA: TGCAGCGTTGACTGGGGACTAGCGGATGAGCAGTTCTTC.

V gene TRBV5-4 combines with J gene TRBJ1-2; D remains ambiguous. The CDR3 contains 13 residues. V lost 4 bases to trimming and J lost 7 bases, with 14 bases between them. CDR1 and CDR2 from the germline V gene are SGHNT and YYREEE (reference sequence). The CDR3 coding sequence is TGTGCCAGCAGCCCCCAGCGGGGTCTTGGCTACACCTTC. Its translation: CASSPQRGLGYTF.

The chain employs TRBV14 and TRBJ2-1; 13 nucleotides agree with TRBD2. The V gene's germline CDR1 is SGHDN and CDR2 FVKESK. This CDR3 contains 15 residues. The V gene end was trimmed by 4 bases and the J gene end by 8 bases; junction bases not matched to a gene: 5. The CDR3 sequence: CASSRGTSGIDEQFF. The CDR3 bases are TGTGCCAGCAGCCGTGGGACTAGCGGGATAGATGAGCAGTTCTTC.

This clone was detected only a few times. The chain couples TRBV20-1 to TRBJ2-1; D unclear. Germline CDR1 DFQATT, CDR2 SNEGSKA (reference sequence). The CDR3 runs 11 residues. The V and J ends lost 3 bases and 12 bases respectively, with 12 bases between them. CDR3 sequence: CSASPLPGQFF. The CDR3 nucleotides read TGCAGTGCTAGCCCCCTCCCGGGGCAGTTCTTC.

V gene TRBV4-3 combines with J gene TRBJ2-5; D is perhaps TRBD2 (6 bases). There are 14 residues in the CDR3. Trimming pared 1 base from V and 5 bases from J, leaving 11 bases between. Germline CDR1 LGHNA, CDR2 YSLEER. This chain's CDR3 is CASSQGRGGETQYF. DNA of the CDR3: TGCGCCAGCAGCCAAGGGCGGGGAGGTGAGACCCAGTACTTC.